The 28 T cell receptor beta chains below were found in one sample sequenced in a study of beta chain features in type 1 diabetes (dated by TCRdb to between 2017 and 2018). Library generation was performed with the immunoSEQ multiplex PCR assay. The High Capacity cDNA Reverse Transcription Kit was used to reverse transcribe all of the isolated RNA, meaning that expressed TCRB transcripts were what got sequenced. TCRdb took this table from immuneACCESS and kept in-frame rearrangements with V and J called. Such tables lack part of the clones; where checked against another copy, unresolved V genes explain under half of the gap, and the rest is unexplained. The sample yields 810,000 or so clones; 15% to 20% were counted once. Clones ranked in the top ten supply 0.023% of the sample. The material sequenced was naive CD4+ T cells from blood. Reading the label with the study, this specimen's cell subset or site is: true naive CD4+ T cells. The receptor set was obtained from a woman between 18 and 29 years old in good health.

On this clone itself: The same CDR3 arises from other DNA sequences in this sample as well. The chain recombines TRBV20-1 with TRBJ2-7; D remains ambiguous. CDR3 size: 11 residues. In germline, CDR1 is DFQATT, CDR2 SNEGSKA (reference sequence). V gave up 3 bases and J gave up 4 bases, with 7 bases separating them. The CDR3 reads CSASSGYEQYF. The CDR3 nucleotides read TGCAGTGCTAGTTCAGGATACGAGCAGTACTTC.

A few counts support this clone. The chain employs TRBV5-4 and TRBJ2-2; D unclear. The CDR3 sequence is 13 residues long. Germline loops: CDR1 SGHNT, CDR2 YYREEE (reference sequence). With 4 bases removed from V and 1 base from J, the gap between germline ends came to 5 bases. The CDR3 reads CASSPQNTGELFF. The CDR3 nucleotides read TGTGCCAGCAGCCCACAGAACACCGGGGAGCTGTTTTTT.

This clone was counted only a few times. The V gene is TRBV7-2, the J gene TRBJ2-2, with D possibly TRBD2 on 6 matching bases. Germline V gene data show CDR1 as SGHTA and CDR2 as FQGNSA. The CDR3 has 16 amino acids. V lost 7 bases to trimming and J lost 1 base, with 16 bases between them. CDR3 sequence (DNA): TGTGCCAGCACCCTTTCCGGACTACTGAACACCGGGGAGCTGTTTTTT. Residues: CASTLSGLLNTGELFF.

Turning to this clone: Additional DNA sequences in this sample encode the identical CDR3. The chain uses TRBV15 and TRBJ2-1, with TRBD1 matching over 8 bases. CDR1 and CDR2 (germline): LNHNV, YYDKDF (reference sequence). Trimming took 1 base from V and 4 from J; bases not matched to a gene: 3. There are 15 residues in the CDR3. The CDR3 DNA reads as TGTGCCACCAGCAGAGGAGGGACAGGTTACAATGAGCAGTTCTTC. Translating it yields CATSRGGTGYNEQFF.

The chain has TRBV7-9 and TRBJ2-1, with 7 bases aligning to TRBD1. V lost 4 bases and J lost 5; bases outside the gene matches: 11. Looked up from germline, CDR1 is SEHNR and CDR2 is FQNEAQ (reference sequence). This CDR3 spans 16 amino acids. CDR3 region: CASSSDRMSLDNEQFF. CDR3 coding DNA: TGTGCCAGCAGCTCGGACAGGATGTCCCTCGACAATGAGCAGTTCTTC.

This clone was observed a few times. The chain joins TRBV5-6 to TRBJ2-7, with unresolved D. Per the germline V gene, CDR1 is SGHDT and CDR2 is YYEEEE. This CDR3 spans 11 amino acids. Trimming cost V 3 bases and J 4 bases, with 5 bases left between them. The CDR3 DNA is TGTGCCAGCAGCTCCCGATACGAGCAGTACTTC. Its translation is CASSSRYEQYF.

A few counts support this clone. This sequence joins TRBV2 and TRBJ2-2, with unresolved D. Germline V gene data show CDR1 as SNHLY and CDR2 as FYNNEI. There are 14 residues in the CDR3. Trimming took 2 bases from V and 2 from J, leaving 6 bases between them. CDR3 amino acids: CASSEHKNTGELFF. CDR3 nucleotides: TGTGCCAGCAGTGAACACAAAAACACCGGGGAGCTGTTTTTT. The complete variable domain, with remaining parts taken from reference TRBV2 and TRBJ2-2, reads EPEVTQTPSHQVTQMGQEVILRCVPISNHLYFYWYRQILGQKVEFLVSFYNNEISEKSEIFDDQFSVERPDGSNFTLKIRSTKLEDSAMYFCASSEHKNTGELFFGEGSRLTVL.

For this clone: The same CDR3 is also encoded by other DNA sequences in this sample. The chain recombines TRBV5-1 with TRBJ1-3; D is ambiguous. V shed 4 bases and J shed 0 bases, with 8 bases lying between them. The CDR3 runs 14 residues. CDR1 and CDR2 from the germline V gene are SGHRS and YFSETQ. In DNA, the CDR3 is TGCGCCAGCAGCCTTGAGGGCTCTGGAAACACCATATATTTT. Its translation is CASSLEGSGNTIYF.

The table lists this clone with a few counts. In DNA form, the CDR3 reads TGTGCCAGCAGTTCGACAGGGAGGGTCATTCAGTACTTC. Encoded protein: CASSSTGRVIQYF. This sequence joins TRBV6-5 and TRBJ2-4, with D tentatively TRBD1 or TRBD2 (7 bases each). Per germline, CDR1 MNHEY and CDR2 SVGAGI. There are 13 residues in the CDR3. V was clipped by 4 bases and J by 9 bases, with 13 bases between them.

This clone showed up just a few times. The chain uses TRBV5-1 and TRBJ2-1, with D perhaps being TRBD1 or TRBD2 (5 bases each). Trimming removed 0 bases at V and 9 bases at J, with 16 bases between. The CDR3 spans 15 residues. Germline V gene data show CDR1 as SGHRS and CDR2 as YFSETQ. The DNA of the CDR3 is TGCGCCAGCAGCTTGGCACGGGGCCCCCTAGGTGAGCAGTTCTTC. It yields the protein CASSLARGPLGEQFF.

This chain links TRBV10-3 with TRBJ2-3; no clear D. The CDR3 spans 14 residues. V was clipped by 2 bases and J by 0 bases, with 6 bases between them. Germline V gene lookup returns CDR1 ENHRY and CDR2 SYGVKD. The CDR3 sequence is CAISERRSTDTQYF. The CDR3 region has the DNA TGTGCCATCAGTGAGCGGCGGAGCACAGATACGCAGTATTTT.

This clone was counted between two and nine times. This rearrangement joins TRBV19 to TRBJ2-1, with TRBD1 as a possible D gene (6 bases). Germline lookup yields CDR1 LNHDA and CDR2 SQIVND (reference sequence). The CDR3 has 15 amino acids. V was shortened by 3 bases and J by 2 bases, with 11 bases between the two germline ends. The CDR3 loop is CASSIGTRAYNEQFF. The CDR3 DNA sequence: TGTGCCAGTAGTATCGGGACAAGAGCCTACAATGAGCAGTTCTTC.

This clone came up a few times. The chain uses TRBV7-9 and TRBJ1-5, with a weak D call TRBD1 (6 bases). V shed 0 bases and J shed 5 bases, with 11 bases lying between them. This CDR3 contains 15 residues. The germline V gene encodes CDR1 SEHNR and CDR2 FQNEAQ (reference sequence). Here the CDR3 reads CASSLAGTLHQPQHF. The CDR3 coding sequence is TGTGCCAGCAGCTTAGCCGGGACACTCCATCAGCCCCAGCATTTT.

This clone was recorded a few times. V gene TRBV18 combines with J gene TRBJ2-5; no reliable D call. The CDR3 sequence is 13 residues long. The germline V gene encodes CDR1 KGHSH and CDR2 LQKENI. Trimming stripped 4 bases from V and 2 bases from J, with 8 bases between. The CDR3 sequence is CASSRGRQETQYF. CDR3 in DNA: TGTGCCAGCTCACGGGGTCGGCAAGAGACCCAGTACTTC. Variable domain in full (rest from reference TRBV18 and TRBJ2-5): NAGVMQNPRHLVRRRGQEARLRCSPMKGHSHVYWYRQLPEEGLKFMVYLQKENIIDESGMPKERFSAEFPKEGPSILRIQQVVRGDSAAYFCASSRGRQETQYFGPGTRLLVL.

This clone was detected only a few times. The V call is TRBV2, the J call TRBJ1-5, with TRBD1 as a possible D gene (5 bases). There are 12 residues in the CDR3. Germline assignment: CDR1 SNHLY and CDR2 FYNNEI. V was cut by 2 bases and J by 16 bases, with 15 bases left in between. The CDR3 reads CASSESGALGHF. CDR3 nucleotides: TGTGCCAGCAGTGAAAGTGGGGCACTCGGACATTTT.

This clone occurred a few times. The chain recombines TRBV2 with TRBJ2-2; no clear D gene. V gave up 3 bases and J gave up 0 bases, with 11 bases separating them. Per germline, CDR1 SNHLY and CDR2 FYNNEI. CDR3 length: 16 amino acids. In DNA, the CDR3 is TGTGCCAGCAGTGATGTCGCCAAACCGAACACCGGGGAGCTGTTTTTT. Translated: CASSDVAKPNTGELFF. The variable domain in full, with the rest retrieved from reference TRBV2 and TRBJ2-2, is EPEVTQTPSHQVTQMGQEVILRCVPISNHLYFYWYRQILGQKVEFLVSFYNNEISEKSEIFDDQFSVERPDGSNFTLKIRSTKLEDSAMYFCASSDVAKPNTGELFFGEGSRLTVL.

V is TRBV6-6 and J is TRBJ1-3; D ambiguous. This CDR3 region has 14 residues. With 5 bases removed from V and 4 bases from J, the gap between germline ends came to 12 bases. The germline V gene encodes CDR1 MNHNY and CDR2 SVGAGI (reference sequence). For the CDR3, the DNA is TGTGCCAGCAGTCCTACTACTCCAGGAAACACCATATATTTT. It specifies CASSPTTPGNTIYF.

This clone came up a few times. The CDR3 nucleotides are TGTGCCATCAGCCCGATCTCCGGGGGACGGGAGACCCAGTACTTC. It encodes CAISPISGGRETQYF. V and J are TRBV10-3 and TRBJ2-5, with a possible D match to TRBD2 (6 bases). The V end lost 6 bases, the J end lost 5 bases, and 19 bases lay between the germline ends. CDR3 size: 15 residues. Germline CDR1 and CDR2: ENHRY and SYGVKD.

The rearrangement links TRBV19 to TRBJ1-2; D uncertain. Between the trimmed V and J ends, which lost 5 bases and 4 bases, there was a span of 11 bases. The CDR3 length is 13 residues. CDR1 is LNHDA, CDR2 SQIVND, per germline (reference sequence). The CDR3 DNA reads TGTGCCAGTAGTTTTGTCAGCTCCTATGGCTACACCTTC. This encodes CASSFVSSYGYTF.

With regard to this clone: This specimen includes other DNA sequences encoding the same CDR3. The V call is TRBV5-1, the J call TRBJ2-7; D may be TRBD2 (6 bases). There are 14 residues in the CDR3. Trimming took 1 base from V and 4 from J, leaving 12 bases between them. CDR1 SGHRS and CDR2 YFSETQ come from the germline V gene. The CDR3 spells CASSLSGGSYEQYF. CDR3 coding DNA: TGCGCCAGCAGCTTGAGTGGAGGGTCGTACGAGCAGTACTTC.

The table lists this clone with a few counts. The genes are TRBV29-1 and TRBJ1-1; possible D gene TRBD1, 6 bases. The CDR3 is 14 amino acids. Per the germline V gene, CDR1 is SQVTM and CDR2 is ANQGSEA. The CDR3 loop reads CSHTGTREGTEAFF. As DNA, the CDR3 is TGCAGTCATACAGGGACCCGCGAAGGCACTGAAGCTTTCTTT.

This clone has only a few counts. The chain combines TRBV7-2 with TRBJ2-5; TRBD2 is a possible D gene (6 bases). Germline values: CDR1 SGHTA, CDR2 FQGNSA. The CDR3 runs to 15 residues. V dropped 5 bases and J dropped 5 bases, with 18 bases sitting between them. CDR3 DNA: TGTGCCAGCAGCCGGGACTTGAGGGTGGCGGAGACCCAGTACTTC. Protein product: CASSRDLRVAETQYF.

This chain links TRBV28 with TRBJ2-1; D may be TRBD2 (6 bases). Between the trimmed V and J ends, which lost 1 base and 0 bases, there was a span of 13 bases. CDR1 is MDHEN, CDR2 SYDVKM, per germline. The CDR3 contains 17 residues. CDR3 sequence: CASSLLAGTASYNEQFF. CDR3 DNA: TGTGCCAGCAGTTTATTGGCGGGAACGGCCTCCTACAATGAGCAGTTCTTC.

This clone was counted a single time. The chain uses TRBV18 and TRBJ2-3; D possibly corresponds to TRBD1 (6 bases). Trimming removed 5 bases from V and 6 bases from J, with 12 bases in between. Germline CDR1 is KGHSH and CDR2 is LQKENI. This CDR3 has 13 amino acids. CDR3 protein: CASSSGVYDTQYF. CDR3 coding DNA: TGTGCCAGCTCATCAGGGGTGTACGATACGCAGTATTTT.

This clone occurred a few times. The rearrangement joins TRBV4-3 to TRBJ2-3, with D possibly being TRBD1 or TRBD2 (5 bases each). The CDR3 is 17 amino acids. V was pared by 4 bases and J by 1 base, with 18 bases between. CDR1 is LGHNA, CDR2 YSLEER, per germline. The CDR3 coding sequence is TGCGCCAGCAGCCCCCAGGGCGGGCAGCTCCGCACAGATACGCAGTATTTT. It is translated as CASSPQGGQLRTDTQYF.

CDR3: CATSRDFPALYEQYF. The CDR3 coding sequence is TGTGCCACCAGCAGAGATTTCCCAGCCCTCTACGAGCAGTACTTC. The chain joins TRBV15 to TRBJ2-5; D gene ambiguous. The better agreement between TRBJ2-7 and the DNA end casts doubt on the J call. This CDR3 spans 15 amino acids. Germline CDR1 is LNHNV and CDR2 is YYDKDF (reference sequence).

The sample holds a few counts of this clone. The chain uses TRBV7-9 and TRBJ2-6, with TRBD1 matching 9 bases. Looked up from germline, CDR1 is SEHNR and CDR2 is FQNEAQ (reference sequence). The CDR3 covers 18 residues. Germline trimming cut 3 bases from V and 0 bases from J; bases unmatched to any gene: 6. The DNA of the CDR3 is TGTGCCAGCAGCTTCCTGGACAGGGGTCCCTCTGGGGCCAACGTCCTGACTTTC. Its translation: CASSFLDRGPSGANVLTF.

The chain couples TRBV18 to TRBJ2-6; a weak D match, TRBD1 (5 bases). Trimming took 7 bases from V and 4 from J, leaving 11 bases between them. CDR1 is KGHSH and CDR2 is LQKENI in the germline V gene. This CDR3 region has 14 residues. The CDR3 is CASFRAKGANVLTF. Here the CDR3 DNA reads TGTGCCAGCTTCAGGGCGAAGGGGGCCAACGTCCTGACTTTC.